This T cell receptor beta chain derives from a study of cytotoxic CD8 clonotypes in ibrutinib-treated CLL. Data came from immunoSEQ multiplex PCR; TCRdb stores just in-frame clones and leaves some out. The sample has some 200,000 clones, 75% to 80% seen once; the top ten hold 10% to 12%. The CDR3 length is 14 residues. Germline V gene data show CDR1 as SGHTA and CDR2 as FQGNSA. With 4 bases clipped from V and 3 bases from J, the junction kept 1 base outside the gene matches. The sequenced sample was PBMCs, obtained after 12 months of ibrutinib treatment. This sequence was found in a human donor with chronic lymphocytic leukemia. This chain joins TRBV7-2 and TRBJ1-4, with 8 bases aligning to TRBD1. The CDR3 nucleotides read TGTGCCAGCAGCTCGGACAGGGCTAATGAAAAACTGTTTTTT. This translates into CASSSDRANEKLFF.